This TCR beta chain comes out of a study of blood T cell repertoires in COVID-19. Across the study: The study drew acute and convalescent COVID-19 samples from the United States, Italy and Spain. Nucleic acid was either cDNA or gDNA, and it came from T cells, B-cell-depleted T cells, or PBMCs.

Per the authors' pipeline: It was from reference gene primer amplification that nucleated cell counts were estimated. TCRdb keeps only in-frame clones here, not all; method: immunoSEQ multiplex PCR. V and J calls and clone size are given by that table; D and trimming were obtained from the DNA. Of about 320,000 clones in the sample, approximately 88% were seen once. The CDR3 runs 13 residues. Trimming shortened V by 3 bases and J by 4 bases, and 10 bases separated the two germline ends. Germline V gene sequence: CDR1 MGHRA, CDR2 YSYEKL. Sequences were obtained from peripheral blood. V and J are TRBV4-1 and TRBJ2-7; D gene uncertain. The TCR originated in a man younger than 35 who had recovered from COVID-19. CDR3 sequence (DNA): TGCGCCAGCAGCCACGATTGGGCGTACGAGCAGTACTTC. Amino acid sequence: CASSHDWAYEQYF.